This is a list of T cell receptor beta chains from one sample in a study of blood T cells in healthy people across ages. TCRdb itself ran the 5' RACE reads through MiXCR, one entry per CDR3 protein. This sample has roughly 1.7 million distinct CDR3 sequences, with roughly 32% found just once. Sample: blood. These receptors were obtained from a young woman in good health. Each CDR3 is given with its conserved first and last residue. D genes are given only for firm matches. Only some rows state a clone size, as once, few, many or a class for expanded clones.

v_gene	j_gene	d_gene	abundance	CDR3aa	CDR3nt
TRBV29-1	TRBJ2-1	.	.	CSVESAYNEQFF	TGCAGCGTTGAATCAGCCTACAATGAGCAGTTCTTC
TRBV6-1	TRBJ2-3	.	few	CASSEASVGRTDTQYF	TGTGCCAGCAGTGAAGCTTCAGTGGGGAGGACAGATACGCAGTATTTT
TRBV9	TRBJ2-6	.	.	CASSVEELPYSGANVLTF	TGTGCCAGCAGCGTAGAGGAACTTCCCTACTCTGGGGCCAACGTCCTGACTTTC
TRBV7-9	TRBJ2-5	TRBD2	.	CASSSPAGEETQYF	TGTGCCAGCAGCTCCCCAGCGGGGGAAGAGACCCAGTACTTC
TRBV12-3/TRBV12-4	TRBJ1-6	.	.	CASSSGGPLHF	TGTGCCAGCAGTTCGGGTGGGCCCCTCCACTTT
TRBV20-1	TRBJ2-1	.	.	CSAAGARVNEQFF	TGCAGTGCCGCCGGGGCAAGGGTCAATGAGCAGTTCTTC
TRBV9	TRBJ2-3	.	.	CASSELISTDTQYF	TGTGCCAGCAGCGAACTAATAAGCACAGATACGCAGTATTTT
TRBV27	TRBJ2-1	TRBD1	few	CASSLFWSRGGPYNEQFF	TGTGCCAGCAGTTTATTTTGGTCAAGAGGGGGCCCCTACAATGAGCAGTTCTTC
TRBV3-1	TRBJ2-2	.	.	CASSQGFGGTNTGELFF	TGTGCCAGCAGCCAGGGTTTTGGGGGCACGAACACCGGGGAGCTGTTTTTT
TRBV4-1	TRBJ1-2	.	.	CASSQVGARYGYTF	TGCGCCAGCAGCCAAGTCGGGGCCAGGTATGGCTACACCTTC
TRBV12-3/TRBV12-4	TRBJ1-3	.	.	CASRPLPGQKGNTIYF	TGTGCCAGCAGGCCATTGCCGGGACAAAAAGGAAACACCATATATTTT
TRBV7-2	TRBJ2-5	TRBD2	.	CASSLRPVFWTSGRPRGETQYF	TGTGCCAGCAGCTTACGCCCGGTTTTTTGGACTAGCGGGAGGCCACGTGGAGAGACCCAGTACTTC
TRBV5-1	TRBJ2-7	.	.	CASSLGRTSYEQYF	TGCGCCAGCAGCTTGGGGAGGACCTCCTACGAGCAGTACTTC
TRBV12-5	TRBJ1-1	.	many	CASGLEGVGTEAFF	TGTGCTAGTGGTTTGGAGGGTGTTGGCACTGAAGCTTTCTTT
TRBV30	TRBJ1-2	.	.	CATRDRSYGYTF	TGTGCCACTCGAGACCGCAGCTATGGCTACACCTTC
TRBV5-1	TRBJ2-7	.	.	CASSLGVSTDLPGEQYF	TGCGCCAGCAGCTTGGGGGTTTCGACAGACCTGCCTGGCGAGCAGTACTTC
TRBV29-1	TRBJ2-3	TRBD2	few	CSVDGSGGGTDTQYF	TGCAGCGTTGATGGGAGCGGGGGCGGCACAGATACGCAGTATTTT
TRBV10-3	TRBJ2-7	.	.	CAISATGGYEQYF	TGTGCCATCAGTGCCACCGGAGGTTACGAGCAGTACTTC
TRBV6-6	TRBJ1-6	TRBD1	.	CASSDGQGYNSPLHF	TGTGCCAGCAGTGACGGACAGGGCTATAATTCACCCCTCCACTTT
TRBV6-5	TRBJ2-5	.	many	CASKPLNQETQYF	TGTGCCAGCAAGCCGCTAAACCAAGAGACCCAGTACTTC
TRBV6-2/TRBV6-3	TRBJ2-1	.	few	CASSYQGPYNEQFF	TGTGCCAGCAGTTACCAGGGTCCTTACAATGAGCAGTTCTTC
TRBV28	TRBJ1-6	.	few	CASSSPLNSYNSPLHF	TGTGCCAGCAGCTCCCCCTTGAACTCCTATAATTCACCCCTCCACTTT
TRBV9	TRBJ2-5	.	few	CASSVGTGSTQYF	TGTGCCAGCAGCGTAGGGACGGGGTCGACCCAGTACTTC
TRBV30	TRBJ1-1	.	.	CAWTGYTLGEAFF	TGTGCCTGGACCGGATACACGCTGGGTGAAGCTTTCTTT
TRBV3-1	TRBJ1-1	TRBD1	few	CASSQDDRVSAFF	TGTGCCAGCAGCCAAGATGACAGGGTATCAGCTTTCTTT
TRBV12-3/TRBV12-4	TRBJ2-2	.	.	CAGRSTPGELFF	TGTGCCGGTCGGTCAACGCCCGGGGAGCTGTTTTTT